The 23 T cell receptor beta chains below come from one sample, sequenced in a study of blood T cell repertoires in COVID-19. TCRdb's copy holds only in-frame clones and misses some; the assay was immunoSEQ multiplex PCR. This table holds hundreds of thousands of clones, roughly 90% found once. The sequencing input was peripheral blood. The receptors here all came from a man in his late teens or twenties with COVID-19, enrolled during active disease.

The sample holds one count of this clone. The genes are TRBV19 and TRBJ1-5; D perhaps matches TRBD1 (6 bases). V was cut by 6 bases and J by 4 bases, with 19 bases left in between. In germline, CDR1 is LNHDA, CDR2 SQIVND (reference sequence). The CDR3 loop spans 16 amino acids. The CDR3 coding sequence is TGTGCCAGTAGGGACTCCCCGGGACACCCAAATCAGCCCCAGCATTTT. It is translated as CASRDSPGHPNQPQHF.

The genes are TRBV6-5 and TRBJ2-3; D gene unclear. The CDR3 covers 14 residues. Trimming stripped 2 bases from V and 4 bases from J, with 10 bases between. In germline, CDR1 is MNHEY, CDR2 SVGAGI. As DNA, the CDR3 is TGTGCCAGCAGTTACACCCCGAGCGCAGATACGCAGTATTTT. It specifies CASSYTPSADTQYF.

This chain joins TRBV4-1 and TRBJ1-4, with D possibly matching TRBD1 (6 bases). This CDR3 spans 15 amino acids. Germline V CDR1 and CDR2: MGHRA, YSYEKL. V lost 3 bases to trimming and J lost 5 bases, with 13 bases between them. CDR3 amino acids: CASSQPQGPNEKLFF. As DNA, the CDR3 is TGCGCCAGCAGCCAGCCACAGGGCCCCAATGAAAAACTGTTTTTT.

CDR3 in DNA: TGTGCCAGCAGCGTGGACAGATGGTCCTACGAGCAGTACTTC. Residues: CASSVDRWSYEQYF. The chain combines TRBV9 with TRBJ2-7; maybe TRBD1 (6 bases). Germline V gene lookup returns CDR1 SGDLS and CDR2 YYNGEE. The CDR3 extends over 14 amino acids. V lost 2 bases, J lost 1 base, and 10 bases lay in between.

The V gene is TRBV21-1, the J gene TRBJ2-3; the table assigns TRBD2, which was not confirmed against the DNA. TRBV21-1 is given as a pseudogene. The CDR3 totals 20 residues. DNA of the CDR3: TGTGCCAGCAGCAAACTGAAAAAAAGAGACCAGGGAGGGTGGACAGATACGCAGTATTTT. This encodes CASSKLKKRDQGGWTDTQYF.

The V gene is TRBV7-6, the J gene TRBJ2-7; TRBD2 aligns across 8 bases. CDR3 length: 14 amino acids. With V trimmed by 4 bases and J by 2 bases, 4 bases remained unmatched. Germline lookup yields CDR1 SGHVS and CDR2 FNYEAQ. The CDR3 loop reads CASSSVAGPYEQYF. The CDR3 nucleotides read TGTGCCAGCAGCTCGGTAGCGGGACCCTACGAGCAGTACTTC.

In its sample, this clone was seen once. The CDR3 sequence is CASSLGLAGGLSSDTQYF. The CDR3 region has the DNA TGTGCCAGCAGCTTGGGACTAGCGGGGGGCCTTAGCTCGGATACGCAGTATTTT. The chain has TRBV7-6 and TRBJ2-3; 15 positions agree with TRBD2. The CDR3 is 18 residues long. CDR1 SGHVS and CDR2 FNYEAQ come from the germline V gene. The ends lost 3 bases at V and 6 bases at J; junction bases unmatched: 10.

The chain employs TRBV5-4 and TRBJ1-4; 7 bases match TRBD1. V was clipped by 3 bases and J by 6 bases; unmatched bases: 8. This CDR3 is 15 amino acids long. Germline CDR1 SGHNT, CDR2 YYREEE (reference sequence). The CDR3 DNA sequence: TGTGCCAGCAGCTACCCGGGACAGTCAGATGAAAAACTGTTTTTT. Its protein is CASSYPGQSDEKLFF.

The genes are TRBV6-5 and TRBJ2-3, with 7 bases identical to TRBD2. With V trimmed by 5 bases and J by 4 bases, 9 bases remained unmatched. CDR1 MNHEY and CDR2 SVGAGI come from the germline V gene. The CDR3 has 15 residues. This CDR3 reads CASSLGLTLPDTQYF. CDR3 bases: TGTGCCAGCAGTCTGGGACTAACCCTGCCAGATACGCAGTATTTT.

The CDR3 DNA sequence: TGTGCCATCAGTCGGTTGGGCCACGAGACCCAGTACTTC. As protein: CAISRLGHETQYF. The V call is TRBV10-3, the J call TRBJ2-5, with D unclear. This CDR3 comprises 13 residues. V dropped 5 bases and J dropped 5 bases, with 12 bases sitting between them. Germline CDR1 reads ENHRY; CDR2 reads SYGVKD.

V is TRBV3-1 (or the pseudogene TRBV3-2) and J is TRBJ2-7; D is undetermined. The V end was cut by 0 bases, the J end by 3 bases, with 9 bases between. Germline CDR1 is LGHDT and CDR2 is YNNKEL (reference sequence). This CDR3 spans 14 amino acids. DNA of the CDR3: TGTGCCAGCAGCCAAGAAGCGTTCAGCTACGAGCAGTACTTC. As protein: CASSQEAFSYEQYF.

The rearrangement joins TRBV5-1 to TRBJ1-6, with TRBD1 identical over 7 bases. This CDR3 contains 15 residues. Trimming removed 4 bases from V and 4 bases from J; junction bases left unmatched: 5. The germline gives CDR1 SGHRS, CDR2 YFSETQ. The CDR3 DNA sequence: TGCGCCAGCAGCACGGGACAGACTTATAATTCACCCCTCCACTTT. Its translation is CASSTGQTYNSPLHF.

V gene TRBV5-1 combines with J gene TRBJ1-4, with D possibly TRBD1 on 5 matching bases. Germline V gives CDR1 SGHRS, CDR2 YFSETQ. Trimming left V 5 bases short and J 0 bases short, with 11 bases between. The CDR3 has 15 residues. CDR3 in amino acids: CASSPGRATNEKLFF. The CDR3 DNA sequence: TGCGCCAGCAGTCCAGGGAGGGCAACTAATGAAAAACTGTTTTTT.

This clone was recorded once. The rearrangement joins TRBV6-5 to TRBJ1-6; 7 bases match TRBD1. The CDR3 sequence is 15 residues long. Losses at the gene ends were 6 bases for V and 5 bases for J; bases not matched to a gene: 7. Per germline, CDR1 MNHEY and CDR2 SVGAGI. The CDR3 is CASREVTGNNSPLHF. For the CDR3, the DNA is TGTGCCAGCAGGGAGGTGACAGGGAATAATTCACCCCTCCACTTT.

J is TRBJ2-4 and V is TRBV2, with 8 bases lining up with TRBD1. This CDR3 has 15 amino acids. Looked up from germline, CDR1 is SNHLY and CDR2 is FYNNEI. Unmatched junction bases numbered 8, after V lost 8 bases and J lost 2 bases. CDR3 in amino acids: CASEVGQGSKNIQYF. CDR3 nucleotide sequence: TGTGCCAGCGAGGTAGGACAGGGCTCCAAAAACATTCAGTACTTC.

The gene calls are TRBV6-5 and TRBJ2-5, with 13 bases fitting TRBD2. With 6 bases clipped from V and 6 bases from J, the junction kept 7 bases outside the gene matches. This CDR3 is built from 15 residues. The germline CDR1 and CDR2 sequences are MNHEY and SVGAGI. CDR3: CASRGLAGVLKTQYF. Here the CDR3 DNA reads TGTGCCAGCAGAGGACTAGCGGGAGTTCTTAAGACCCAGTACTTC.

CDR3 sequence: CASSLVIETQYF. CDR3 nucleotides: TGTGCCAGCAGCTTAGTCATTGAGACCCAGTACTTC. This rearrangement joins TRBV7-9 to TRBJ2-5; no clear D gene. This CDR3 region has 12 residues. Germline CDR1 and CDR2: SEHNR and FQNEAQ (reference sequence). The ends were cut back, 1 base at V and 5 bases at J, with 5 bases in the middle.

This chain links TRBV4-1 with TRBJ2-7, with 9 bases that match TRBD2. Germline CDR1 is MGHRA and CDR2 is YSYEKL. The trim removed 4 bases at V and 5 bases at J, leaving 3 bases unmatched. The CDR3 covers 13 residues. CDR3 DNA: TGCGCCAGCAGCCTCAAGCGGGGGGACGAGCAGTACTTC. Protein: CASSLKRGDEQYF.

V gene TRBV3-1 (or the pseudogene TRBV3-2) combines with J gene TRBJ2-2; D gene unclear. The germline gives CDR1 LGHDT, CDR2 YNNKEL (reference sequence). The CDR3 is 14 residues long. Trimming left V 1 base short and J 6 bases short, with 9 bases between. The chain's CDR3 is CASSQGYQAGELFF. The CDR3 DNA reads as TGTGCCAGCAGCCAAGGTTATCAGGCCGGGGAGCTGTTTTTT.

This chain connects TRBV19 to TRBJ2-1, with D tentatively TRBD2 (6 bases). CDR3 length equals 15 residues. Trimming cost V 1 base and J 1 base, with 8 bases left between them. The V gene's germline CDR1 is LNHDA and CDR2 SQIVND (reference sequence). This CDR3 is CASSIAGESYNEQFF. As DNA, the CDR3 is TGTGCCAGTAGTATAGCGGGAGAGTCCTACAATGAGCAGTTCTTC.

The J gene is TRBJ2-5, the V gene TRBV3-1 (or the pseudogene TRBV3-2); perhaps TRBD2 as D (6 bases). The CDR3 covers 14 residues. With 1 base removed from V and 0 bases from J, the gap between germline ends came to 6 bases. Germline-derived CDR1 and CDR2 are LGHDT and YNNKEL (reference sequence). As DNA, the CDR3 is TGTGCCAGCAGCCAAGGGGACTACCAAGAGACCCAGTACTTC. Translating it yields CASSQGDYQETQYF.

The rearrangement joins TRBV11-2 to TRBJ2-7, with D perhaps TRBD1 (6 bases). Germline V gene lookup returns CDR1 SGHAT and CDR2 FQNNGV. The CDR3 is 13 amino acids. The V gene lost 5 bases and the J gene lost 3 bases, with 11 bases spanning the gap. For the CDR3, the DNA is TGTGCCAGCAGCCAGGGACAAATCTACGAGCAGTACTTC. It specifies CASSQGQIYEQYF. Looking up the rest from reference TRBV11-2 and TRBJ2-7 gives the full variable domain: EAGVAQSPRYKIIEKRQSVAFWCNPISGHATLYWYQQILGQGPKLLIQFQNNGVVDDSQLPKDRFSAERLKGVDSTLKIQPAKLEDSAVYLCASSQGQIYEQYFGPGTRLTVT.

J is TRBJ2-5 and V is TRBV5-4; TRBD2 is a possible D gene (7 bases). Germline V gene lookup returns CDR1 SGHNT and CDR2 YYREEE (reference sequence). Trimming removed 3 bases from V and 1 base from J, with 16 bases in between. CDR3 size: 16 residues. The CDR3 DNA reads TGTGCCAGCAGCTCGGGGGCAGCGGGACCCCAAGAGACCCAGTACTTC. This translates into CASSSGAAGPQETQYF.